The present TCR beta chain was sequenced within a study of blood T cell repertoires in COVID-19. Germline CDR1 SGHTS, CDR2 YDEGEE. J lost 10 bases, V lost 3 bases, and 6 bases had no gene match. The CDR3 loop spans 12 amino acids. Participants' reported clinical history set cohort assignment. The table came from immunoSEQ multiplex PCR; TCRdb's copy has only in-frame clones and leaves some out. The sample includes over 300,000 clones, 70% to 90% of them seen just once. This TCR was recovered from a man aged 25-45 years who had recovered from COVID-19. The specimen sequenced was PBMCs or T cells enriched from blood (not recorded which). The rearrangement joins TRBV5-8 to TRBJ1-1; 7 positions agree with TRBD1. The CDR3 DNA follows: TGTGCCAGCAGCTATTATCAGGGGGGAGCTTTCTTT. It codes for CASSYYQGGAFF.